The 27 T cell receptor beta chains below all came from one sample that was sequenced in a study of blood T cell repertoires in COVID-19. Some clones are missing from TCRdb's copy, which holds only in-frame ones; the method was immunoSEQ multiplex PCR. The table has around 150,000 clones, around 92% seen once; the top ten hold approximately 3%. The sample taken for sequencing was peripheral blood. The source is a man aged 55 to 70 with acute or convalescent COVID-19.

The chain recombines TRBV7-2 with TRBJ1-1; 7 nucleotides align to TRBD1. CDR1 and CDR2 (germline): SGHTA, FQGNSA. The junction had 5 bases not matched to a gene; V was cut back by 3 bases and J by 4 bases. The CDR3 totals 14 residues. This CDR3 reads CASSLDRRGTEAFF. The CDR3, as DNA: TGTGCCAGCAGCTTGGACAGGAGAGGCACTGAAGCTTTCTTT.

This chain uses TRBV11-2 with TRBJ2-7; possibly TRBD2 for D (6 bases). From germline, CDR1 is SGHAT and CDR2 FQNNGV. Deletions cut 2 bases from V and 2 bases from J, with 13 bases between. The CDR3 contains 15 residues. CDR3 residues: CASSLSGGNTYEQYF. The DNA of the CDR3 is TGTGCCAGCAGCTTATCCGGGGGTAACACCTACGAGCAGTACTTC.

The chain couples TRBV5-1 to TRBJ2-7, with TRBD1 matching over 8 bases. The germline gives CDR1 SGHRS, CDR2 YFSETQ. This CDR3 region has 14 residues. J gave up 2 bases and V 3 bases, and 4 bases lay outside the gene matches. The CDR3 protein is CASSYSTGAYEQYF. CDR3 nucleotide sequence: TGCGCCAGCAGCTATTCGACAGGGGCCTACGAGCAGTACTTC.

The CDR3 here is CASSPPGQGKQFF. The CDR3 region has the DNA TGTGCCAGCAGCCCCCCGGGACAAGGGAAGCAGTTCTTC. V usage is TRBV7-9 and J usage is TRBJ2-1, with a tentative D call TRBD1 (6 bases). The length of the CDR3 is 13 residues. V was cut by 5 bases and J by 11 bases, with 16 bases left in between. CDR1 and CDR2 (germline): SEHNR, FQNEAQ (reference sequence).

The CDR3 DNA reads TGTGCCAGCAGCCGACGGGAGACGGTCACCGGGGAGCTGTTTTTT. It is translated as CASSRRETVTGELFF. This sequence joins TRBV5-4 and TRBJ2-2; TRBD2 is a possible D gene (6 bases). There are 15 residues in the CDR3. V lost 4 bases, J lost 4 bases, and 14 bases lay in between. CDR1 and CDR2 from the germline V gene are SGHNT and YYREEE (reference sequence).

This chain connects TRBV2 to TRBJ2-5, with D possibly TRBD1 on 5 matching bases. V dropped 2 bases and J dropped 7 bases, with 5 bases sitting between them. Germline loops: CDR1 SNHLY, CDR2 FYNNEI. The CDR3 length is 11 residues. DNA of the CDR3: TGTGCCAGCAGTGAAAGGGGGACCCAGTACTTC. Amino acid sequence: CASSERGTQYF. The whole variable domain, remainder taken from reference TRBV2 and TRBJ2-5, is EPEVTQTPSHQVTQMGQEVILRCVPISNHLYFYWYRQILGQKVEFLVSFYNNEISEKSEIFDDQFSVERPDGSNFTLKIRSTKLEDSAMYFCASSERGTQYFGPGTRLLVL.

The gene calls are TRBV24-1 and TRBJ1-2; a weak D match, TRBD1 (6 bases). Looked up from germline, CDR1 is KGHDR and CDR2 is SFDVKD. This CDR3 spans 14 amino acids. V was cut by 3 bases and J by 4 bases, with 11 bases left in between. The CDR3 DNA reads TGTGCCACCAGTGATCCCAGCAGGGGCTATGGCTACACCTTC. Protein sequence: CATSDPSRGYGYTF.

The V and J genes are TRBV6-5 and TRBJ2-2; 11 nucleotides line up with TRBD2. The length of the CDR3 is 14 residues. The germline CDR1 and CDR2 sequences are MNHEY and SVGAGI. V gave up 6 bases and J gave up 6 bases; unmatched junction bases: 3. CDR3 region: CASRSSGGSGELFF. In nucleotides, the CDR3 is TGTGCCAGCAGATCTAGCGGGGGGTCCGGGGAGCTGTTTTTT.

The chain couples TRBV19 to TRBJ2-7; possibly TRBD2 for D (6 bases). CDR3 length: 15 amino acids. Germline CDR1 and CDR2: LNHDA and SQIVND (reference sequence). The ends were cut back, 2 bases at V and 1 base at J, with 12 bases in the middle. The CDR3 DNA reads TGTGCCAGTAGTATAAACGGGGGTAGTTCCTACGAGCAGTACTTC. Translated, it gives CASSINGGSSYEQYF.

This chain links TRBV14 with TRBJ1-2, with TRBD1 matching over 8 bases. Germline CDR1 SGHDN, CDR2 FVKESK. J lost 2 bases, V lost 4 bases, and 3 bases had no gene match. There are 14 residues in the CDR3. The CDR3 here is CASSRTGRNYGYTF. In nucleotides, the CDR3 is TGTGCCAGCAGCCGGACAGGGAGGAACTATGGCTACACCTTC.

The CDR3 nucleotides read TGTGCCAGCAGGAGGACAGGGCGATACGAGCAGTACTTC. Translated, it gives CASRRTGRYEQYF. The chain is built from TRBV6-5 and TRBJ2-7; 8 nucleotides match TRBD1. The germline gives CDR1 MNHEY, CDR2 SVGAGI. CDR3 length: 13 amino acids. The trim removed 6 bases at V and 4 bases at J, leaving 5 bases unmatched.

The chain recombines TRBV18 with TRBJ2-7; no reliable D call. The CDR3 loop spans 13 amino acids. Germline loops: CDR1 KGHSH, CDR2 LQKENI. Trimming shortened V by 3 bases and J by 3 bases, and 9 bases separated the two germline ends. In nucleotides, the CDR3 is TGTGCCAGCTCACCCGAGACACACTACGAGCAGTACTTC. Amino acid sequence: CASSPETHYEQYF.

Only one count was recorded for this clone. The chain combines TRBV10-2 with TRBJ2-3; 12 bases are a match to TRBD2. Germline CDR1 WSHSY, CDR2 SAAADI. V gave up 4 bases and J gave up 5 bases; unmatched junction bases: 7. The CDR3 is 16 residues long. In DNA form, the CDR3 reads TGCGCCAGCAGTGCCCGGACTAGCGGGGAGGGAGATACGCAGTATTTT. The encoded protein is CASSARTSGEGDTQYF.

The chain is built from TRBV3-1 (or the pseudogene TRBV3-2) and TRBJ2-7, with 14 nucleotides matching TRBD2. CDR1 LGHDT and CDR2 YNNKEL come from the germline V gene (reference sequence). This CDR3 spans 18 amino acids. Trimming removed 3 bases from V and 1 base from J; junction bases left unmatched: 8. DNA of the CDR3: TGTGCCAGCAGCCACATCCTGACTAGCGGGGGGGCATCCTACGAGCAGTACTTC. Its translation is CASSHILTSGGASYEQYF.

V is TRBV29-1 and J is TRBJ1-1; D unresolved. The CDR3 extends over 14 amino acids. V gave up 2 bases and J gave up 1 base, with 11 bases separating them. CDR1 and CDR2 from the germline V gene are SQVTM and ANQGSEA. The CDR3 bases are TGCAGCGTTGAATCCAGGATAAGGAACACTGAAGCTTTCTTT. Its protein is CSVESRIRNTEAFF.

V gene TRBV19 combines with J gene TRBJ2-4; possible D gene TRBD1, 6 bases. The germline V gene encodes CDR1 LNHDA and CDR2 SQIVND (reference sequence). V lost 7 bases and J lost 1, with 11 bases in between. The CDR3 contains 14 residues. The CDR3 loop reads CASTGQGAKNIQYF. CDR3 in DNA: TGTGCCAGTACGGGGCAGGGGGCCAAAAACATTCAGTACTTC.

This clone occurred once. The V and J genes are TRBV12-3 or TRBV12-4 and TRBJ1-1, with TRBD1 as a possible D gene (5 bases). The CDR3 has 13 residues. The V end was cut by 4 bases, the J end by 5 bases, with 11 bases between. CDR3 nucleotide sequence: TGTGCCAGCAGTTCCAGGGAAGGGACTGAAGCTTTCTTT. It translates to CASSSREGTEAFF.

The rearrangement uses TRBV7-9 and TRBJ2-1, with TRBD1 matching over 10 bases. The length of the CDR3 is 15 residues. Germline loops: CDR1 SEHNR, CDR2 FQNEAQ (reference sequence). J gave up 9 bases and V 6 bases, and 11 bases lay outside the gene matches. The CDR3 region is CASSPLGQGLGEQFF. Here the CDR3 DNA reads TGTGCCAGCAGTCCTCTGGGACAGGGGTTAGGTGAGCAGTTCTTC.

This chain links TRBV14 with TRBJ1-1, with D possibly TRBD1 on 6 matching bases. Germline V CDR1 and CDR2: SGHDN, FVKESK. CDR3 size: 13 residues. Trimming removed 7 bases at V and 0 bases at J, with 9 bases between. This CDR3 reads CASTQGLNTEAFF. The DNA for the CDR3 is TGTGCCAGCACACAGGGTTTGAACACTGAAGCTTTCTTT. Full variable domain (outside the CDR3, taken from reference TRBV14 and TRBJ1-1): EAGVTQFPSHSVIEKGQTVTLRCDPISGHDNLYWYRRVMGKEIKFLLHFVKESKQDESGMPNNRFLAERTGGTYSTLKVQPAELEDSGVYFCASTQGLNTEAFFGQGTRLTVV.

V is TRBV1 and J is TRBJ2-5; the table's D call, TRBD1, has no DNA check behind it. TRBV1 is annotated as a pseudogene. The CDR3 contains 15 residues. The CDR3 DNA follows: TGCACCAGCAGCCAAGAAAGGGGGATTTGTGAGACCCAGTACTTC. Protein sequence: CTSSQERGICETQYF.

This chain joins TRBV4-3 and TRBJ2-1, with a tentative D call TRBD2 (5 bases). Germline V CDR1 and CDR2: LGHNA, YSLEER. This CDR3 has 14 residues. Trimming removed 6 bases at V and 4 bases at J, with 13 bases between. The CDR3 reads CASRKLGGYNEQFF. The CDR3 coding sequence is TGCGCCAGCAGAAAATTAGGCGGGTACAATGAGCAGTTCTTC.

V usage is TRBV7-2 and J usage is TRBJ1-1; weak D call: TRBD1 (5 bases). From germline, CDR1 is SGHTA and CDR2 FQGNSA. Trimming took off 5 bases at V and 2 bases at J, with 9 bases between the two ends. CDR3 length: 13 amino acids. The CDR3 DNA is TGTGCCAGCAGCAAAGGGGTTAACACTGAAGCTTTCTTT. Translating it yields CASSKGVNTEAFF.

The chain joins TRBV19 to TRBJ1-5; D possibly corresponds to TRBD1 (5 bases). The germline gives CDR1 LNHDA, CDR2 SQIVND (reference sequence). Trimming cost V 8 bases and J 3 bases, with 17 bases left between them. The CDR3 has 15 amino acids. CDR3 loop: CASRIETEANQPQHF. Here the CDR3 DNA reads TGTGCCAGTCGAATTGAGACAGAGGCCAATCAGCCCCAGCATTTT. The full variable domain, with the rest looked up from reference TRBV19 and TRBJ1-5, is DGGITQSPKYLFRKEGQNVTLSCEQNLNHDAMYWYRQDPGQGLRLIYYSQIVNDFQKGDIAEGYSVSREKKESFPLTVTSAQKNPTAFYLCASRIETEANQPQHFGDGTRLSIL.

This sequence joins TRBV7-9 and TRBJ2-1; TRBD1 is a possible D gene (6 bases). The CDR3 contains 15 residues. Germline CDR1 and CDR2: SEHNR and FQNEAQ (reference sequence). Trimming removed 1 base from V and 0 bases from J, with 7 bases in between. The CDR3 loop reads CASSLEQGSYNEQFF. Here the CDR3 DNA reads TGTGCCAGCAGCTTAGAACAGGGCTCCTACAATGAGCAGTTCTTC.

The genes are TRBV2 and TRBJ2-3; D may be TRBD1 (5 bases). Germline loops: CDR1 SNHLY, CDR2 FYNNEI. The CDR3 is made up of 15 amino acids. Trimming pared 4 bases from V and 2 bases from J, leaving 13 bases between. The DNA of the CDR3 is TGTGCCAGCAGTGCCGACAGAGACTCCACAGATACGCAGTATTTT. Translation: CASSADRDSTDTQYF. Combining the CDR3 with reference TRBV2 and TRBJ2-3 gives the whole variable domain EPEVTQTPSHQVTQMGQEVILRCVPISNHLYFYWYRQILGQKVEFLVSFYNNEISEKSEIFDDQFSVERPDGSNFTLKIRSTKLEDSAMYFCASSADRDSTDTQYFGPGTRLTVL.

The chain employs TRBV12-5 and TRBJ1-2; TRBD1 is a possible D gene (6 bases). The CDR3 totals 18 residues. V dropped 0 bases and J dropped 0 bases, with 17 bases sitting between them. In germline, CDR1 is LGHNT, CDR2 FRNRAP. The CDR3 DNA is TGTGCTAGTGGTTTGGTACTGGCCGCGGGGGCCACTAACTATGGCTACACCTTC. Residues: CASGLVLAAGATNYGYTF. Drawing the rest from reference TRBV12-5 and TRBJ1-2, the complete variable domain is DARVTQTPRHKVTEMGQEVTMRCQPILGHNTVFWYRQTMMQGLELLAYFRNRAPLDDSGMPKDRFSAEMPDATLATLKIQPSEPRDSAVYFCASGLVLAAGATNYGYTFGSGTRLTVV.

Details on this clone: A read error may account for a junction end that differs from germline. The CDR3 loop is CASSRTEGGNAEAFF. In DNA form, the CDR3 reads TGTGCCAGCAGCCGAACAGAGGGTGGGAACGCTGAAGCTTTCTTT. V usage is TRBV4-2 and J usage is TRBJ1-1; D unclear. Germline V CDR1 and CDR2: LGHNA, YNFKEQ. The CDR3 loop spans 15 amino acids.